The next 5 T cell receptor beta chains were all read from a single sample in a study of response to subunit inactivated influenza vaccine. A single record per CDR3 protein comes from TCRdb applying MiXCR to the RT-PCR reads. The sample has about 480,000 distinct CDR3 sequences, about 10% seen once; the top ten hold roughly 12%. The source material was PBMCs from blood, sampled roughly 45 days after vaccination. These receptors came from a man aged 45-65 years who received an inactivated influenza vaccine.

The chain couples TRBV7-6 to TRBJ2-5; 12 nucleotides align to TRBD2. V was pared by 2 bases and J by 3 bases, with 13 bases of the junction left unmatched. The CDR3 length is 19 residues. Germline loops: CDR1 SGHVS, CDR2 FNYEAQ. CDR3 bases: TGTGCCAGCAGCTTATCGCCCTGGACTAGCGGGACAAGAAAAGAGACCCAGTACTTC. This translates into CASSLSPWTSGTRKETQYF.

This clonotype occurred a few times. This chain uses TRBV27 with TRBJ2-5, with D unclear. The V end lost 3 bases, the J end lost 5 bases, and 10 bases lay between the germline ends. The germline V gene has CDR1 MNHEY and CDR2 SMNVEV (reference sequence). This CDR3 is 13 amino acids long. The CDR3 region has the DNA TGTGCCAGCAGTTTTAGGGCATCGGAGACCCAGTACTTC. Its translation is CASSFRASETQYF.

This clonotype was seen a handful of times. The chain employs TRBV9 and TRBJ2-2; 7 bases fit TRBD1. The CDR3 length is 17 residues. CDR1 SGDLS and CDR2 YYNGEE come from the germline V gene. V was pared by 3 bases and J by 0 bases, with 8 bases of the junction left unmatched. In DNA, the CDR3 is TGTGCCAGCAGCGAACCTGACAGGGCGCCGAACACCGGGGAGCTGTTTTTT. It codes for CASSEPDRAPNTGELFF.

V gene TRBV4-1 combines with J gene TRBJ2-3; the D is unclear. This CDR3 is 17 amino acids long. Germline V lookup: CDR1 MGHRA, CDR2 YSYEKL. V lost 0 bases and J lost 4, with 17 bases in between. The CDR3 is CASSQDDGPLRADTQYF. DNA of the CDR3: TGCGCCAGCAGCCAAGATGACGGTCCCCTTCGGGCAGATACGCAGTATTTT.

The J gene is TRBJ2-1, the V gene TRBV21-1; the table's D gene call, TRBD1, was not cross checked with the DNA. TRBV21-1 is annotated as a pseudogene. The length of the CDR3 is 14 residues. The CDR3 loop is CASSKEAAPNEQFF. For the CDR3, the DNA is TGTGCCAGCAGCAAAGAAGCAGCGCCCAATGAGCAGTTCTTC.